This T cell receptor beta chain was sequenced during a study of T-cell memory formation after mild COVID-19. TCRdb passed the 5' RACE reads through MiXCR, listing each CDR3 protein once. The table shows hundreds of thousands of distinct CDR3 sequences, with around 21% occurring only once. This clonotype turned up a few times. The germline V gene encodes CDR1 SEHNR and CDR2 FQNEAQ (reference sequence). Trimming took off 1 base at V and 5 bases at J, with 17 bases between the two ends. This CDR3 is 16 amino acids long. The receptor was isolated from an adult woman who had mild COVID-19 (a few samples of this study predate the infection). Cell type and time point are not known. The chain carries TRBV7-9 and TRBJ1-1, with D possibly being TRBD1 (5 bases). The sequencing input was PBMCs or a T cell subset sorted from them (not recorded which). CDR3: CASSLGGGAPRTEAFF. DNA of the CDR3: TGTGCCAGCAGCTTAGGGGGAGGGGCCCCGCGAACTGAAGCTTTCTTT.